This T cell receptor (beta chain) was identified in a study of response to subunit inactivated influenza vaccine. The study's findings and limits: Each seasonal influenza vaccination, the authors suggested, recruits few new T cells.

Germline V gene lookup returns CDR1 MNHNS and CDR2 SASEGT. Trimming at V came to 4 bases and at J to 1 base, leaving 8 bases not matched to a gene. The CDR3 loop spans 16 amino acids. A single record per CDR3 protein comes from TCRdb applying MiXCR to the RT-PCR reads. The sample contains 590,000 or so distinct CDR3 sequences, about 15% of which appear only once. In the case of this clonotype: What it recognizes is unknown.

The V call is TRBV6-1, the J call TRBJ1-1; 8 nucleotides line up with TRBD1. The sequencing here drew on PBMCs from blood, taken 14 to 15 days before vaccination. The TCR originated in a man aged 45-65 years who received an inactivated influenza vaccine. The CDR3 DNA follows: TGTGCCAGCAGTGCCCGGGGGGACAGGTGGAACACTGAAGCTTTCTTT. Encoded protein: CASSARGDRWNTEAFF.